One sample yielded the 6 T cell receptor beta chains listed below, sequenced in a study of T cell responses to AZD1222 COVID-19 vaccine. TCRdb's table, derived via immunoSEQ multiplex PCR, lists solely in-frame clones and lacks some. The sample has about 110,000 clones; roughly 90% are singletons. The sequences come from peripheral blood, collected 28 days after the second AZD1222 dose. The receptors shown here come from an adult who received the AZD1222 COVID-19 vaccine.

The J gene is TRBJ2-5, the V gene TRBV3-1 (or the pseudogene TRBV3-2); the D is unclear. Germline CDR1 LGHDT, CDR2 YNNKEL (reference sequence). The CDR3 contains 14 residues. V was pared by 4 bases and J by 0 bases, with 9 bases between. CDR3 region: CASSPRADQETQYF. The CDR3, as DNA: TGTGCCAGCAGCCCTCGGGCAGACCAAGAGACCCAGTACTTC.

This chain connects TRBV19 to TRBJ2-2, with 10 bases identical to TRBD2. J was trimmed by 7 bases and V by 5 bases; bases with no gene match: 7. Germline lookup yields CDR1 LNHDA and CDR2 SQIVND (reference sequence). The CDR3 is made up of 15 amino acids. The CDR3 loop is CASSLLAGVSGELFF. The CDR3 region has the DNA TGTGCCAGTAGTTTGCTAGCGGGAGTGAGCGGGGAGCTGTTTTTT.

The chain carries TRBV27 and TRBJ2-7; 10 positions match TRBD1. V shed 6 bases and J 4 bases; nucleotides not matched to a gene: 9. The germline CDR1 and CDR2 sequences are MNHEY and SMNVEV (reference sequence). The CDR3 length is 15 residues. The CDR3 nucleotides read TGTGCCAGCAGACCCGCCGGGACAGGGGTGTACGAGCAGTACTTC. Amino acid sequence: CASRPAGTGVYEQYF.

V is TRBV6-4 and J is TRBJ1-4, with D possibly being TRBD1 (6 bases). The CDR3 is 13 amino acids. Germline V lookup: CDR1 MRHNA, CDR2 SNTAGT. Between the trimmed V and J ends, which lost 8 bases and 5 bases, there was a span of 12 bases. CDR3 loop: CASPDSRNEKLFF. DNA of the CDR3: TGTGCCAGCCCGGACAGTCGAAATGAAAAACTGTTTTTT.

CDR3 sequence reads: CASSLALDRAYGYTF. The CDR3 coding sequence is TGCGCCAGCAGCTTGGCCTTGGACAGGGCTTATGGCTACACCTTC. V and J are TRBV5-1 and TRBJ1-2; 8 nucleotides match TRBD1. The CDR3 spans 15 residues. CDR1 is SGHRS and CDR2 is YFSETQ in the germline V gene. The trim removed 0 bases at V and 5 bases at J, leaving 6 bases unmatched.

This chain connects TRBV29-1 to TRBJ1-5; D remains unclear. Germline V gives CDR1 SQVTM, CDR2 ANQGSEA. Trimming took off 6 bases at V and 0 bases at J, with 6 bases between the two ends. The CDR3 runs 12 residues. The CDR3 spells CSVQNSNQPQHF. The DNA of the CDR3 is TGCAGCGTCCAGAATAGCAATCAGCCCCAGCATTTT.